This T cell receptor beta chain was profiled in a study of vaccination and CD4 T cells after COVID-19. Overall study: Overlapping SARS-CoV-2, HCoV-NL63, HCoV-OC43 and HCoV-229E spike peptides were used to stimulate cells.

Concerning this clonotype itself: Its target is unknown.

Described treatment: approximately 11-day PBMC culture with coronavirus spike peptide pools or control peptides (ViraFEST assay). CD4+ T-cell collection from the unexposed donor predated the COVID-19 pandemic (2011-2018). The assay that was used to sequence DNA from cultured CD4+ T cells was the Oncomine TCR Beta short-read assay. Cultured CD4+ T cells were the source of extracted genomic DNA. MiXCR, run by TCRdb on the PCR reads, gives a single entry per CDR3 protein. The top ten hold approximately 40% of the sample, which has more than 6,000 distinct CDR3 sequences, around a third seen once. V was pared by 3 bases and J by 5 bases, with 11 bases between. Germline CDR1 SGHTA, CDR2 FQGNSA. The CDR3 consists of 13 residues.

The sequence came from a human donor in good health. The chain uses TRBV7-2 and TRBJ2-7, with D possibly TRBD2 on 6 matching bases. The specimen sequenced was CD4+ T cells from blood, cultured in vitro. CDR3 sequence: CASSFGGSNEQYF. CDR3 nucleotides: TGTGCCAGCAGCTTCGGGGGTTCCAACGAGCAGTACTTC.